The 2 T cell receptor beta chains below come from one sample, sequenced in a study of beta chain features in type 1 diabetes. Investigators reverse transcribed all isolated RNA, so they sequenced expressed TCRB transcripts. Method: immunoSEQ multiplex PCR; TCRdb's copy keeps in-frame clones and lacks some. The repertoire holds 200,000 to 300,000 clones, 25% to 30% seen once, with 4% in the top ten. Sequencing was done on a sample of central memory CD4+ T cells from blood. These receptor sequences come from a man younger than 45 in good health.

J is TRBJ2-1 and V is TRBV20-1, with D hard to call. Trimming cost V 5 bases and J 7 bases, with 6 bases left between them. Germline CDR1 reads DFQATT; CDR2 reads SNEGSKA (reference sequence). This CDR3 has 10 amino acids. The CDR3 is CSAGPNEQFF. CDR3 DNA: TGCAGTGCTGGCCCTAATGAGCAGTTCTTC.

There are a few counts of this clone. The chain has TRBV2 and TRBJ2-7; 8 nucleotides line up with TRBD1. CDR1 is SNHLY, CDR2 FYNNEI, per germline. J lost 2 bases, V lost 2 bases, and 8 bases had no gene match. The CDR3 runs to 16 residues. CDR3 DNA: TGTGCCAGCAGTGAAAGTCATGGGACAGGAGCCTACGAGCAGTACTTC. Translated, it gives CASSESHGTGAYEQYF.